The sequence of this T cell receptor beta chain was determined in a study of post-analysis software for immune sequencing data. Across the study: Secondary progressive, relapsing-remitting and progressive-relapsing multiple sclerosis were among the included disease courses.

Regarding this clonotype: As yet, its antigen is unknown.

The germline gives CDR1 ENHRY, CDR2 SYGVKD. Deletions cut 4 bases from V and 3 bases from J, with 9 bases between. The CDR3 has 13 amino acids. Unique molecular identifiers featured in each of the TCR beta cDNA libraries. The source material, roughly 0.9 to 11 million T cells, gave rise to about 460,000 cDNA molecules. TCRdb used MiXCR to reprocess the PCR reads, holding one entry per CDR3 protein. In the table there are roughly 670,000 distinct CDR3 sequences, around 60% of which are singletons. Study observations and caveats: Strong same-batch co-clustering of samples appeared with F measure clustering. Patients had higher frequencies than controls of five TRBV segments, including TRBV5-6, TRBV5-1 and TRBV20-1. Those with multiple sclerosis, the patient group, showed significantly lower normalized Chao1 diversity than controls.

The sample consisted of blood. The sequence was collected from a girl aged 2 to 10 with multiple sclerosis. The chain links TRBV10-3 to TRBJ1-1; D is possibly TRBD1 (5 bases). The CDR3 DNA is TGTGCCATCAGTGGGGTAGGGGACACTGAAGCTTTCTTT. Its protein is CAISGVGDTEAFF.